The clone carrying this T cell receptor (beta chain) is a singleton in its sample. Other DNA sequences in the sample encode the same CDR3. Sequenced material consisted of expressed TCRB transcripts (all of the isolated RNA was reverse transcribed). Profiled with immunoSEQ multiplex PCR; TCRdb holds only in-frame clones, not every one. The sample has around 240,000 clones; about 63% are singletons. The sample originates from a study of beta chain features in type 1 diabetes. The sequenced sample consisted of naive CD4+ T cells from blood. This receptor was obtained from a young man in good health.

CDR3 DNA: TGTGCCTGGAGTGTTAACTCCAAAGAGACCCAGTACTTC. Protein: CAWSVNSKETQYF. The chain recombines TRBV30 with TRBJ2-5; no clear D. From germline, CDR1 is GTSNPN and CDR2 SVGIG (reference sequence). The CDR3 is made up of 13 amino acids. V was clipped by 0 bases and J by 3 bases, with 8 bases between them.